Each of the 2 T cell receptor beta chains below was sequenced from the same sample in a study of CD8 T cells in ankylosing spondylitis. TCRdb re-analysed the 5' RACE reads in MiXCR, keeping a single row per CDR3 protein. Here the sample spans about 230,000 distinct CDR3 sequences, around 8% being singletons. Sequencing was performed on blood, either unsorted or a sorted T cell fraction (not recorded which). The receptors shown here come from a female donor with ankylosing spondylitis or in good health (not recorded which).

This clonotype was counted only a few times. CDR3 sequence: CASSQAPPFYNEQFF. The CDR3 DNA is TGCGCCAGCAGCCAAGCCCCTCCTTTCTACAATGAGCAGTTCTTC. The rearrangement uses TRBV4-3 and TRBJ2-1; no clear D. The CDR3 contains 15 residues. V lost 1 base and J 3 bases, leaving 10 bases between the germline ends. Germline V gene sequence: CDR1 LGHNA, CDR2 YSLEER.

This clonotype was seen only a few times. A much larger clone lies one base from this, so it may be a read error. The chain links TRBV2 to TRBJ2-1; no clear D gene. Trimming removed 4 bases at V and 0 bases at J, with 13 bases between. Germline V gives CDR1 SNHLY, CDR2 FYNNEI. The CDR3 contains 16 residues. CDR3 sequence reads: CASSVLLTASYNEQFF. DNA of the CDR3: TGTGCCAGCAGTGTCCTACTCACCGCCTCCTACAATGAGCAGTTCTTC.